The 30 T cell receptor beta chains below all came from one sample that was sequenced in a study of technical replicates of blood from a handful of donors. Repertoires were generated with immunoSEQ multiplex PCR, while TCRdb's copy carries only in-frame clones and drops some. The sample consists of around 65,000 clones, 75% to 90% of them appearing once. The sequenced sample consisted of PBMCs. The receptors derive from a human donor in good health. Some clones in this sample may be carry-over from other donors' samples.

This chain joins TRBV18 and TRBJ1-2; possibly TRBD1 for D (6 bases). CDR3 size: 15 residues. Germline CDR1 and CDR2: KGHSH and LQKENI. V was cut by 6 bases and J by 6 bases, with 20 bases left in between. The CDR3 spells CASSPIDRWTNGYTF. CDR3 DNA sequence: TGTGCCAGCTCCCCTATAGACAGGTGGACAAATGGCTACACCTTC.

V is TRBV4-2 and J is TRBJ2-3; D possibly corresponds to TRBD2 (5 bases). Germline CDR1 LGHNA, CDR2 YNFKEQ. V was clipped by 1 base and J by 1 base, with 12 bases between them. The CDR3 runs 16 residues. The CDR3 DNA follows: TGTGCCAGCAGCCAAGCCTGGCTTAGCGGCACAGATACGCAGTATTTT. Its translation is CASSQAWLSGTDTQYF.

The V call is TRBV2, the J call TRBJ1-3; 9 bases map to TRBD1. Trimming cost V 4 bases and J 2 bases; bases outside gene matches: 9. The germline CDR1 and CDR2 sequences are SNHLY and FYNNEI. The CDR3 is 17 residues long. CDR3 residues: CASSGGQGHPAGNTIYF. CDR3 bases: TGTGCCAGCAGTGGGGGACAGGGCCACCCCGCTGGAAACACCATATATTTT.

The V and J genes are TRBV19 and TRBJ1-5; D is unclear. This CDR3 has 17 amino acids. The ends were cut back, 0 bases at V and 1 base at J, with 13 bases in the middle. Germline CDR1 and CDR2: LNHDA and SQIVND (reference sequence). CDR3 amino acids: CASSIDFPPLSNQPQHF. CDR3 sequence (DNA): TGTGCCAGTAGTATAGATTTCCCCCCCCTGAGCAATCAGCCCCAGCATTTT.

The genes are TRBV7-9 and TRBJ1-1; D gene uncertain. In germline, CDR1 is SEHNR, CDR2 FQNEAQ (reference sequence). Trimming removed 10 bases from V and 4 bases from J, with 19 bases in between. CDR3 length: 14 amino acids. The CDR3 region has the DNA TGTGCCACCTCGATTGGAGGACTGGGCACTGAAGCTTTCTTT. This sequence encodes CATSIGGLGTEAFF.

This clone was picked up one time. The chain links TRBV10-2 to TRBJ1-2; TRBD1 might be the D (5 bases). This CDR3 has 13 residues. Deletions cut 2 bases from V and 3 bases from J, with 7 bases between. Germline values: CDR1 WSHSY, CDR2 SAAADI. The CDR3 sequence is CASSETGYYGYTF. The CDR3 region has the DNA TGCGCCAGCAGTGAGACAGGATACTATGGCTACACCTTC.

The gene calls are TRBV7-2 and TRBJ2-7; 8 bases fit TRBD2. Germline V lookup: CDR1 SGHTA, CDR2 FQGNSA. The CDR3 spans 14 residues. Trimming cost V 2 bases and J 2 bases; bases outside gene matches: 2. The CDR3 DNA reads as TGTGCCAGCAGCTTATTGCGGGGGGCCTACGAGCAGTACTTC. Translation: CASSLLRGAYEQYF.

V is TRBV7-9 and J is TRBJ2-2; TRBD2 matches 9 bases. Germline lookup yields CDR1 SEHNR and CDR2 FQNEAQ (reference sequence). This CDR3 is built from 18 residues. The J segment lost 1 base and the V segment lost 2 bases, leaving 8 bases of the junction unmatched. In nucleotides, the CDR3 is TGTGCCAGCAGCTTAATTCGAGCGGGGGGCCTGAACACCGGGGAGCTGTTTTTT. This sequence encodes CASSLIRAGGLNTGELFF.

This chain connects TRBV5-6 to TRBJ1-2; 7 bases map to TRBD1. V dropped 4 bases and J dropped 7; count of bases not matched to a gene: 10. Germline CDR1 is SGHDT and CDR2 is YYEEEE. The CDR3 is 14 residues long. CDR3 DNA sequence: TGTGCCAGCAGCCGCCGGGACAGCTTAATTGGCTACACCTTC. This sequence encodes CASSRRDSLIGYTF.

V gene TRBV2 combines with J gene TRBJ1-6; no clear D gene. Germline V gene data show CDR1 as SNHLY and CDR2 as FYNNEI. Trimming shortened V by 2 bases and J by 0 bases, and 5 bases separated the two germline ends. The CDR3 sequence is 15 residues long. CDR3 sequence: CASSEYNSYNSPLHF. In DNA form, the CDR3 reads TGTGCCAGCAGTGAATACAACTCCTATAATTCACCCCTCCACTTT.

The rearrangement joins TRBV29-1 to TRBJ1-3; no clear D. The CDR3 is 14 amino acids. Per the germline V gene, CDR1 is SQVTM and CDR2 is ANQGSEA. V was pared by 3 bases and J by 0 bases, with 9 bases between. CDR3 nucleotides: TGCAGCGTTGATGGCGGAAGCTCTGGAAACACCATATATTTT. Translation gives CSVDGGSSGNTIYF.

V gene TRBV7-9 combines with J gene TRBJ1-2; D is ambiguous. Trimming removed 5 bases from V and 0 bases from J, with 13 bases in between. Germline CDR1 reads SEHNR; CDR2 reads FQNEAQ (reference sequence). CDR3 length: 15 amino acids. DNA of the CDR3: TGTGCCAGCAGCCCCGGTCGGGTCCCTAACTATGGCTACACCTTC. It translates to CASSPGRVPNYGYTF.

V and J are TRBV6-1 and TRBJ2-2; 8 bases match TRBD1. The V gene's germline CDR1 is MNHNS and CDR2 SASEGT. This CDR3 has 14 residues. V was pared by 6 bases and J by 7 bases, with 7 bases of the junction left unmatched. This chain's CDR3 is CASSQDRVNGELFF. The CDR3 DNA sequence: TGTGCCAGCAGCCAGGACAGGGTTAACGGGGAGCTGTTTTTT.

The chain joins TRBV6-4 to TRBJ2-4; maybe TRBD1 (5 bases). Trimming took off 0 bases at V and 8 bases at J, with 17 bases between the two ends. CDR3 length equals 16 residues. Germline V gene sequence: CDR1 MRHNA, CDR2 SNTAGT. CDR3 DNA sequence: TGTGCCAGCAGTGACTCGGATAGGGGAAGTTTATACATTCAGTACTTC. This codes for CASSDSDRGSLYIQYF.

The chain has TRBV5-5 and TRBJ2-2, with TRBD2 matching over 13 bases. CDR3 length: 16 amino acids. CDR1 SGHKS and CDR2 YYEKEE come from the germline V gene (reference sequence). Losses at the gene ends were 7 bases for V and 0 bases for J; bases not matched to a gene: 3. The CDR3 DNA sequence: TGTGCCAGCGAGACTAGCGGGGGGCCGAACACCGGGGAGCTGTTTTTT. It is translated as CASETSGGPNTGELFF.

The CDR3 is CASLTQGNPGELFF. CDR3 bases: TGTGCCAGCCTGACACAGGGTAACCCCGGGGAGCTGTTTTTT. The gene calls are TRBV6-1 and TRBJ2-2, with a weak D call TRBD1 (6 bases). Between the trimmed V and J ends, which lost 8 bases and 6 bases, there was a span of 16 bases. The CDR3 spans 14 residues. Germline CDR1 MNHNS, CDR2 SASEGT.

The J gene is TRBJ1-6, the V gene TRBV4-1; 8 nucleotides match TRBD1. From germline, CDR1 is MGHRA and CDR2 YSYEKL. The length of the CDR3 is 18 residues. V dropped 3 bases and J dropped 9; count of bases not matched to a gene: 16. Here the CDR3 reads CASSHLGDRRSAGSPLHF. For the CDR3, the DNA is TGCGCCAGCAGCCACCTCGGGGACAGGAGATCTGCTGGTTCACCCCTCCACTTT.

This chain connects TRBV5-1 to TRBJ2-2; D perhaps matches TRBD2 (5 bases). V dropped 0 bases and J dropped 6 bases, with 9 bases sitting between them. CDR1 is SGHRS and CDR2 is YFSETQ in the germline V gene. This CDR3 comprises 14 residues. CDR3 coding DNA: TGCGCCAGCAGCTTGGGGGAGTTGGCCGGGGAGCTGTTTTTT. The encoded protein is CASSLGELAGELFF.

This chain uses TRBV6-1 with TRBJ2-7; D perhaps matches TRBD2 (7 bases). This CDR3 has 13 residues. From germline, CDR1 is MNHNS and CDR2 SASEGT. With 10 bases removed from V and 0 bases from J, the gap between germline ends came to 13 bases. The CDR3 DNA follows: TGTGCCACCTATGGGGGGGCCTCCTACGAGCAGTACTTC. Translating it yields CATYGGASYEQYF.

This sequence joins TRBV6-5 and TRBJ2-5; D remains ambiguous. The length of the CDR3 is 13 residues. Trimming shortened V by 6 bases and J by 4 bases, and 12 bases separated the two germline ends. Looked up from germline, CDR1 is MNHEY and CDR2 is SVGAGI. The CDR3 protein is CASSQASTETQYF. CDR3 nucleotide sequence: TGTGCCAGCAGCCAGGCCTCTACAGAGACCCAGTACTTC.

The chain recombines TRBV11-1 with TRBJ2-7, with D maybe TRBD2 (6 bases). Germline V gives CDR1 SGHAT, CDR2 FQDESV (reference sequence). CDR3 length equals 14 residues. V was pared by 1 base and J by 3 bases, with 10 bases between. The CDR3 is CASSLGGGFYEQYF. The DNA of the CDR3 is TGTGCCAGCAGCTTAGGGGGAGGCTTCTACGAGCAGTACTTC. Together with reference TRBV11-1 and TRBJ2-7, the CDR3 gives the full variable domain: EAEVAQSPRYKITEKSQAVAFWCDPISGHATLYWYRQILGQGPELLVQFQDESVVDDSQLPKDRFSAERLKGVDSTLKIQPAELGDSAMYLCASSLGGGFYEQYFGPGTRLTVT.

The V gene is TRBV7-9, the J gene TRBJ2-3, with TRBD2 matching 8 bases. There are 16 residues in the CDR3. Trimming at V came to 6 bases and at J to 1 base, leaving 9 bases not matched to a gene. Germline CDR1 reads SEHNR; CDR2 reads FQNEAQ (reference sequence). The CDR3 spells CASSPGLALGTDTQYF. The CDR3, as DNA: TGTGCCAGCAGTCCTGGACTAGCCTTGGGCACAGATACGCAGTATTTT.

The V gene is TRBV13, the J gene TRBJ2-5, with D possibly TRBD1 on 6 matching bases. Deletions cut 5 bases from V and 3 bases from J, with 13 bases between. The V gene's germline CDR1 is PRHDT and CDR2 FYEKMQ (reference sequence). CDR3 length: 14 residues. Written as DNA, the CDR3 is TGTGCCAGCAGCAGCTCGGGACATAAAGAGACCCAGTACTTC. It encodes CASSSSGHKETQYF.

The chain joins TRBV5-6 to TRBJ1-2, with D perhaps TRBD1 (5 bases). Germline assignment: CDR1 SGHDT and CDR2 YYEEEE. Trimming stripped 0 bases from V and 2 bases from J, with 8 bases between. This CDR3 is 14 amino acids long. This CDR3 reads CASSLVQGNYGYTF. CDR3 bases: TGTGCCAGCAGCTTGGTCCAGGGAAACTATGGCTACACCTTC.

This sequence joins TRBV18 and TRBJ1-1; maybe TRBD1 (5 bases). Germline loops: CDR1 KGHSH, CDR2 LQKENI. The CDR3 has 14 amino acids. Trimming took 3 bases from V and 0 from J, leaving 8 bases between them. In DNA, the CDR3 is TGTGCCAGCTCACCGACGGACATGAACACTGAAGCTTTCTTT. Amino acid sequence: CASSPTDMNTEAFF.

This clone was picked up a small number of times. V and J are TRBV6-4 and TRBJ2-3; 7 bases agree with TRBD2. The CDR3 consists of 15 residues. Germline CDR1 reads MRHNA; CDR2 reads SNTAGT. V trimming: 5 bases; J trimming: 2 bases; junction bases outside the gene matches: 7. CDR3 in amino acids: CASSKERGDTDTQYF. CDR3 in DNA: TGTGCCAGCAGTAAGGAGCGGGGAGACACAGATACGCAGTATTTT.

The chain couples TRBV2 to TRBJ2-3, with a weak D call TRBD1 (6 bases). Trimming removed 6 bases at V and 3 bases at J, with 7 bases between. Germline CDR1 and CDR2: SNHLY and FYNNEI. The CDR3 runs 12 residues. CDR3 in DNA: TGTGCCAGCAGCCAGGGGACAGATACGCAGTATTTT. It translates to CASSQGTDTQYF.

This clone was seen only once. The rearrangement uses TRBV7-8 and TRBJ2-5; 7 bases map to TRBD2. The CDR3 is made up of 14 amino acids. Trimming took 5 bases from V and 5 from J; bases not matched to a gene: 8. Per the germline V gene, CDR1 is SGHVS and CDR2 is FQNEAQ. The CDR3, as DNA: TGTGCCAGCAGCACCCCTAGGGGAGGGGAGACCCAGTACTTC. Residues: CASSTPRGGETQYF.

This clone was seen more than once but under ten times. The J gene is TRBJ2-5, the V gene TRBV7-2, with 7 bases lining up with TRBD2. V was clipped by 5 bases and J by 5 bases; unmatched bases: 8. This CDR3 has 14 amino acids. Looked up from germline, CDR1 is SGHTA and CDR2 is FQGNSA. This CDR3 reads CASSPGLERETQYF. CDR3 bases: TGTGCCAGCAGCCCTGGACTAGAGCGGGAGACCCAGTACTTC.

This sequence joins TRBV18 and TRBJ2-7; maybe TRBD2 (5 bases). V lost 4 bases, J lost 5 bases, and 9 bases lay in between. Germline lookup yields CDR1 KGHSH and CDR2 LQKENI. The CDR3 is made up of 12 amino acids. This CDR3 is CASSQLGHEQYF. DNA for the CDR3: TGTGCCAGCTCACAACTAGGCCACGAGCAGTACTTC.